The entry below gives a single T cell receptor beta chain sequence along with its context. Its antigen is unknown. It was with unique molecular identifiers that the TCRbeta library was prepared. TCRdb re-derived calls from the PCR reads in MiXCR, one entry per CDR3 protein. The data hold approximately 150,000 distinct CDR3 sequences, with 8.8% observed a single time. This sample is drawn from a study of T-cell reconstitution after alpha-beta-depleted transplantation in children. This CDR3 is built from 13 residues. CDR1 is DFQATT, CDR2 SNEGSKA, per germline (reference sequence). With 5 bases removed from V and 4 bases from J, the gap between germline ends came to 12 bases. Study-level points and caveats: It was newly produced T cells that mostly accounted for T-cell counts and diversity one year after transplant. Several hundred graft clones that had expanded were reportedly the source of alpha-beta T cells about two months after transplant.

This TCR was sampled from a female patient under 10 years old who had a stem cell transplant for congenital amegakaryocytic thrombocytopenia, so the T cells may come from the graft donor. The chain joins TRBV20-1 to TRBJ2-1; D gene unclear. Sequencing used PBMCs, mostly from graft donor cells, obtained 180 days after TCRalphabeta/CD19-depleted stem cell transplant. CDR3 DNA: TGCAGTGCTTGTGGGCCTGATTACAATGAGCAGTTCTTC. Protein product: CSACGPDYNEQFF.